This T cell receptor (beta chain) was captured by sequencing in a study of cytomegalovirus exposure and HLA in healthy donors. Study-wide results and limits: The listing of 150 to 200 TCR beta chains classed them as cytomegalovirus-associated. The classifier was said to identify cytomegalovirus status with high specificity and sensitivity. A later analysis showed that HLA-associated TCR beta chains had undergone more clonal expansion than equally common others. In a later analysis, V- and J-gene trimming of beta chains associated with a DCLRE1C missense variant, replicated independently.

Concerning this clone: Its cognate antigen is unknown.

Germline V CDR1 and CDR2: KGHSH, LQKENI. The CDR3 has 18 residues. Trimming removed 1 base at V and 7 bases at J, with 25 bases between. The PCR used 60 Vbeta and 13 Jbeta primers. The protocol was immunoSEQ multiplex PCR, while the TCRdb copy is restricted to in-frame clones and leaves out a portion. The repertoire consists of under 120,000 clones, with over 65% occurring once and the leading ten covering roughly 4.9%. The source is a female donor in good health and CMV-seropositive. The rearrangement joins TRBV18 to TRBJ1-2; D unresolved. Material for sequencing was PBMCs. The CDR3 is CASSPLESRTPDGSGYTF. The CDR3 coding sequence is TGTGCCAGCTCACCACTGGAGTCCCGGACTCCGGATGGGAGTGGCTACACCTTC.